A selection of T cell receptor beta chains follows, all from one sample in a study of T cell repertoires in cytomegalovirus infection. The antigens of these receptors remain unknown. TCRdb independently ran MiXCR on the reads; one entry per CDR3 protein. The sample has about 900,000 distinct CDR3 sequences, approximately 31% seen once. The material sequenced was cultured CD8+ T cells from PBMCs, taken from culture after CMV antigen stimulation. The receptors come from a human donor in good health (CMV status not recorded). Some clones in this sample may be carry-over from other donors' samples. Both conserved end residues are part of each CDR3. Each record gives: D gene, clone size, J gene, V gene, CDR3 DNA, CDR3 protein. A D gene is named only where the DNA matches it firmly. A clone size is listed for some rows: how often the clone was seen (once, few, many), or a class if it is expanded.

>TRBD2|once|TRBJ2-7|TRBV20-1
TGCAGTGCTAGAGATTTGCGGGGGGGTTACTACGAGCAGTACTTC
CSARDLRGGYYEQYF
>NA|few|TRBJ2-6|TRBV7-6
TGTGCCAGCAGCACAGCCTCTGGGGCCAACGTCCTGACTTTC
CASSTASGANVLTF
>NA|few|TRBJ1-2|TRBV7-3
TGTGCCAGCAGCCAAAGAGGGTCCTCCTATGGCTACACCTTC
CASSQRGSSYGYTF
>TRBD2|NA|TRBJ2-1|TRBV27
TGTGCCAGCAGTTCCTTGACTAGCGGGCGAGAACCGGGGTTCTTC
CASSSLTSGREPGFF
>TRBD2|NA|TRBJ2-1|TRBV7-9
TGTGCCAGCAGCTTAAGGGCGGGGGGGCCGAGTGAGCAGTTCTTC
CASSLRAGGPSEQFF
>TRBD1|few|TRBJ1-2|TRBV7-6
TGTGCCAGCAGCCCGGGGGTCGGGACAGCTGTCTATGGCTACACCTTC
CASSPGVGTAVYGYTF
>NA|few|TRBJ1-6|TRBV10-3
TGTGCCATCAGTGAGCGAGAGGTAGATTGGCGCTCACCCCTCCACTTT
CAISEREVDWRSPLHF
>TRBD1|few|TRBJ2-1|TRBV6-2/TRBV6-3
TGTGCCAGCGGGTCGAACAGGGGGCGCAGGAATGAGCAGTTCTTC
CASGSNRGRRNEQFF
>NA|NA|TRBJ2-2|TRBV2
TGTGCCGAGGGGGGGTTTGCCGGGGAGCTGTTTTTT
CAEGGFAGELFF
>NA|NA|TRBJ2-7|TRBV12-3/TRBV12-4
TGTGCCAGCAGCCCTCCGACTAACTACGAGCAGTACTTC
CASSPPTNYEQYF
>TRBD2|NA|TRBJ2-5|TRBV27
TGTGCCAGCAGTCAAACCGGGACTAGGTCTGAGACCCAGTACTTC
CASSQTGTRSETQYF
>TRBD2|few|TRBJ2-1|TRBV4-2
TGTGCCAGCAGCCTCTACCCCGGGACTAGTGGGGGGGATGAGCAGTTCTTC
CASSLYPGTSGGDEQFF
>NA|NA|TRBJ2-6|TRBV2
TGTGCCAGCAGCGGAGACAGCCACTCTGGGGCCAACGTCCTGACTTTC
CASSGDSHSGANVLTF
>NA|many|TRBJ1-2|TRBV12-3/TRBV12-4
TGTGCCAGCAGGATTAACTATGGCTACACCTTC
CASRINYGYTF
>TRBD1|NA|TRBJ2-5|TRBV12-3/TRBV12-4
TGTGCCAGCAGTTGGGAGGACAGGGGAGAGACCCAGTACTTC
CASSWEDRGETQYF
>NA|NA|TRBJ1-1|TRBV19
TGTGCCAGTAGTGCCGGGACTCGCAAATGGACTGAAGCTTTCTTT
CASSAGTRKWTEAFF
>NA|few|TRBJ1-2|TRBV6-2/TRBV6-3
TGTGCCAGCACCATTGGACGGGAAGGCTACACCTTC
CASTIGREGYTF
>NA|few|TRBJ2-2|TRBV24-1
TGTGCCACCAGTCCTCAACAGGGAGTTCACACCGGGGAGCTGTTTTTT
CATSPQQGVHTGELFF
>TRBD1|NA|TRBJ1-1|TRBV24-1
TGTGCCACCAGTGACGGGACAGACACTGAAGCTTTCTTT
CATSDGTDTEAFF
>NA|few|TRBJ1-1|TRBV4-1
TGCGCCAGCAGCCAAGAGGGGCGCGGGGGTGAAGCTTTCTTT
CASSQEGRGGEAFF
>TRBD1|NA|TRBJ2-1|TRBV15
TGTGCCACCAGCAGAGGGACAGGGGGTTTCAACAATGAGCAGTTCTTC
CATSRGTGGFNNEQFF
>NA|NA|TRBJ2-5|TRBV7-6
TGTGCCAGCAGCATCCCCAGCGGAGGGGGTCTGGGAGAGACCCAGTACTTC
CASSIPSGGGLGETQYF
>NA|NA|TRBJ2-6|TRBV20-1
TGCAGTGCTATGTTCGTAGTCCCATCCTCTGGGGCCAACGTCCTGACTTTC
CSAMFVVPSSGANVLTF
>NA|many|TRBJ1-6|TRBV7-8
TGTGCCAGCAGCTTAGGACCCGACTTGGGACCCCTCCACTTT
CASSLGPDLGPLHF
>TRBD2|NA|TRBJ2-5|TRBV6-2/TRBV6-3
TGTGCCAGCAGACCCCTAGCGGAAAGCCAAGAGACCCAGTACTTC
CASRPLAESQETQYF
>TRBD1|few|TRBJ2-3|TRBV6-1
TGTGCCAGCAGCGATGACACAGGGGGCACAGATACGCAGTATTTT
CASSDDTGGTDTQYF
>NA|NA|TRBJ2-1|TRBV6-2/TRBV6-3
TGTGCCAGCAGCCCCTACAGGGACAAGGGGGATGAGCAGTTCTTC
CASSPYRDKGDEQFF
>TRBD1|NA|TRBJ2-2|TRBV19
TGTGCCAGTAGTACCACCTGGGACAGTTCCTACACCGGGGAGCTGTTTTTT
CASSTTWDSSYTGELFF
>NA|many|TRBJ2-2|TRBV7-3
TGTGCCAGCAGCTCCGAGGGGGAACAAGACACCGGGGAGCTGTTTTTT
CASSSEGEQDTGELFF
>NA|NA|TRBJ1-3|TRBV6-5
TGTGCCAGCAGTTACTCGGACGGTTTCTCTGGAAACACCATATATTTT
CASSYSDGFSGNTIYF
>NA|NA|TRBJ1-6|TRBV9
TGTGCCAGCAGCCCCTCTGTGACGAATTCACCCCTCCACTTT
CASSPSVTNSPLHF
>NA|few|TRBJ1-5|TRBV24-1
TGTGCCACCAAGGGCGACGGCAATCAGCCCCAGCATTTT
CATKGDGNQPQHF
>NA|NA|TRBJ2-3|TRBV27
TGTGCCAGCAGTTTATGGCAGAGTCACACAGATACGCAGTATTTT
CASSLWQSHTDTQYF